This TCR beta chain was documented in a study of blood T cells in healthy people across ages. Study-wide findings and caveats: Percentage of naive T cells showed a strong correlation with TCR beta diversity. When set beside aged donors, long-lived donors presented more naive CD4+ cells and higher diversity.

Comments on this clonotype: The antigen remains undetermined.

Germline trimming cut 5 bases from V and 2 bases from J; bases unmatched to any gene: 13. Germline V gives CDR1 MNHEY, CDR2 SVGEGT. The CDR3 extends over 17 amino acids. The people who gave samples were healthy Caucasians from Russia, aged about 6 to 95. Total RNA extracted from each sample amounted to at least 6 micrograms. A sample-barcoded 5' primer and a J-beta primer mix were used in a second PCR of roughly 6 to 11 cycles. MiXCR was run by TCRdb on the 5' RACE reads, yielding one entry per CDR3 protein. This table holds just over 800,000 distinct CDR3 sequences, approximately 67% found once. V and J are TRBV6-2 or TRBV6-3 and TRBJ2-7; TRBD1 matches 9 bases. The source of this sequence is a man between 25 and 39 years old in good health. The specimen was blood. CDR3 sequence: CASSLNWGQGRTYEQYF. CDR3 DNA: TGTGCCAGCAGTCTCAATTGGGGACAGGGACGAACCTACGAGCAGTACTTC.